This T cell receptor (beta chain) came from a study of identical twins. This clonotype showed up just a few times. Its antigen is as yet unknown. General study results and limits: Within beta out-of-frame sequences, the excess sharing observed between twins was weaker.

Via MiXCR, TCRdb re-called the 5' RACE reads, giving one row per CDR3 protein. The table shows around 550,000 distinct CDR3 sequences, with roughly 15% occurring only once. The CDR3 is 16 amino acids. Germline V gene data show CDR1 as SGHAT and CDR2 as FQDESV (reference sequence). V shed 0 bases, J shed 4 bases, and the junction held 8 bases outside the gene matches. These records were also assigned to another study, of yellow fever vaccine responses in identical twins.

V and J are TRBV11-1 and TRBJ1-1; 7 bases line up with TRBD1. This clonotype was sampled from a woman younger than 30 in good health. Sequencing used CD4+ T cells sorted from blood. CDR3: CASSLARGGARTEAFF. DNA of the CDR3: TGTGCCAGCAGCTTAGCGCGAGGGGGCGCGCGCACTGAAGCTTTCTTT.